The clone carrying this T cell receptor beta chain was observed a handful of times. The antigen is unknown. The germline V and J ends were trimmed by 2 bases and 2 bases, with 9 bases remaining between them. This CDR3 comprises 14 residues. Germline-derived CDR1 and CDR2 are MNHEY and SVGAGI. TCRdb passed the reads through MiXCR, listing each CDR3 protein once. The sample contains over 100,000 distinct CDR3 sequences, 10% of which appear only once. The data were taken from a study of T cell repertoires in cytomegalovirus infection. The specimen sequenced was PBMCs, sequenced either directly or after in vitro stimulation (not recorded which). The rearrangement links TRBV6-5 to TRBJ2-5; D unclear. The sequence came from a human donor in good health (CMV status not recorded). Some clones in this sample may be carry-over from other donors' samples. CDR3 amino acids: CASSYSAQQETQYF. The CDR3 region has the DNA TGTGCCAGCAGTTACAGTGCCCAACAAGAGACCCAGTACTTC.